Sequencing of this T cell receptor (beta chain) was carried out in a study of blood T cell repertoires in COVID-19. Across the whole study: Acute and convalescent COVID-19 samples came from the United States, Italy and Spain.

Contact with a PCR-confirmed or clinician-diagnosed COVID-19 case occurred within 2 weeks of entry. In the original processing: Researchers report that nucleated cell counts were estimated from reference gene primer amplification. TCRdb keeps only in-frame clones here, not all; method: immunoSEQ multiplex PCR. V and J calls and clone size are those listed in that table; D and trimming were worked out from the DNA. The top ten clones hold around half of a sample with roughly 64,000 clones, more than 55% of them seen once. A few counts support this clone. V lost 6 bases and J 4 bases, leaving 15 bases between the germline ends. CDR3 length equals 14 residues. Germline V gene lookup returns CDR1 MDHEN and CDR2 SYDVKM.

The rearrangement uses TRBV28 and TRBJ1-2; maybe TRBD1 (5 bases). The TCR was taken from a woman aged 55-75 years who had been exposed to COVID-19. Sequencing used PBMCs or T cells enriched from blood (not recorded which). The CDR3, as DNA: TGTGCCAGCAGCCCTTTGGGGGGGGGCTATGGCTACACCTTC. Translated, it gives CASSPLGGGYGYTF.